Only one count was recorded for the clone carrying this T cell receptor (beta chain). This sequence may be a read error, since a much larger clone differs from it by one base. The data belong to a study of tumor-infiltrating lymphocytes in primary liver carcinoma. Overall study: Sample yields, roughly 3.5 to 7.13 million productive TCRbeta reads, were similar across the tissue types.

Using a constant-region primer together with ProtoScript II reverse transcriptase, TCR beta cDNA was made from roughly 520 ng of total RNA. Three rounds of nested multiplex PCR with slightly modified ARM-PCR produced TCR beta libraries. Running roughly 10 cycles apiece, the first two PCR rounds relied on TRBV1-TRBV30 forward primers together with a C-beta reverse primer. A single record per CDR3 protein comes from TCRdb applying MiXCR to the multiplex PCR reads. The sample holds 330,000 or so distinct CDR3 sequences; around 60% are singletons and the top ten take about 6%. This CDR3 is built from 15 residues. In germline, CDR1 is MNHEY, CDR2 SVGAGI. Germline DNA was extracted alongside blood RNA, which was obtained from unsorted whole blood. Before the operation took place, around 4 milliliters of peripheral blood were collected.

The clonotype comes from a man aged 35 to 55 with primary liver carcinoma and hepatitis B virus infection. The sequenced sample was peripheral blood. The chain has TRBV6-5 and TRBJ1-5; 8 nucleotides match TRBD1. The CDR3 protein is CASSSDRARNQPRHF. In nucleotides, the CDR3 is TGTGCCAGCAGTTCGGACAGGGCGCGCAATCAGCCCCGGCATTTT.